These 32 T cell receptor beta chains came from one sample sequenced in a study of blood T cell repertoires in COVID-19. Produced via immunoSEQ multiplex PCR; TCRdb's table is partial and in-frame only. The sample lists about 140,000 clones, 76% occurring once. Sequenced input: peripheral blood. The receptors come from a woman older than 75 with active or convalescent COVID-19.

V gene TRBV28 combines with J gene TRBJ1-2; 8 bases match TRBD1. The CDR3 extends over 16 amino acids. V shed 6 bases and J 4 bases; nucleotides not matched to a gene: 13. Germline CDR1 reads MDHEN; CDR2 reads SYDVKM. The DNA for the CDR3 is TGTGCCAGCAGCCCACGGGACAGGTTGGATTTCTATGGCTACACCTTC. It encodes CASSPRDRLDFYGYTF.

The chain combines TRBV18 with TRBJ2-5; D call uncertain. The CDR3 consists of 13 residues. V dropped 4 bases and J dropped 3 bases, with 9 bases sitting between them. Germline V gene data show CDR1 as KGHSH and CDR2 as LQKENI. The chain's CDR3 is CASSHDLKETQYF. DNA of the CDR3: TGTGCCAGCTCACACGACTTGAAAGAGACCCAGTACTTC.

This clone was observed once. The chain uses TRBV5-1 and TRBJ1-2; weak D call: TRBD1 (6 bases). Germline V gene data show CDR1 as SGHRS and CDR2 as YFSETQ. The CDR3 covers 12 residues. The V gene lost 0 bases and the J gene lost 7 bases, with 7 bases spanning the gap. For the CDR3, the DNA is TGCGCCAGCAGCTTGGACAGGGTTGGCTACACCTTC. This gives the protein CASSLDRVGYTF.

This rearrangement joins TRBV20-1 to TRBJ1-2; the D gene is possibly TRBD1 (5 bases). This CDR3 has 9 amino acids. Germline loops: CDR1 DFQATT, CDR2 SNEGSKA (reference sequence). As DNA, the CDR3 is TGCAGCACGACAGCACCGTGGACCTTC. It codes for CSTTAPWTF.

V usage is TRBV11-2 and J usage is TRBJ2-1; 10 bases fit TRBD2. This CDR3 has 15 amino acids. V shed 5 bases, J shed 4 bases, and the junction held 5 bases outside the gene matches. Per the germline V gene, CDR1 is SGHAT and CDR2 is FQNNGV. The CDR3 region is CASSLSGGSYNEQFF. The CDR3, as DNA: TGTGCCAGCAGCCTTAGCGGGGGGTCATACAATGAGCAGTTCTTC.

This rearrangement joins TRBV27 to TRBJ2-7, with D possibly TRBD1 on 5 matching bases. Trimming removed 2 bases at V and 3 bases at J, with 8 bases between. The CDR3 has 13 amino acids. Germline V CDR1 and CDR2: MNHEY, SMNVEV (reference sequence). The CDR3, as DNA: TGTGCCAGCAGTTTAACAGGCCTCTACGAGCAGTACTTC. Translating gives CASSLTGLYEQYF.

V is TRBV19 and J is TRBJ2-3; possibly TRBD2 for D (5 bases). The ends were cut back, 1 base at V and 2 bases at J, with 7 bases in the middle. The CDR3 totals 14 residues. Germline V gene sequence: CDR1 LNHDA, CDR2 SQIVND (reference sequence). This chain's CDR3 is CASSIGLSTDTQYF. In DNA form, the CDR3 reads TGTGCCAGTAGTATAGGACTATCCACAGATACGCAGTATTTT. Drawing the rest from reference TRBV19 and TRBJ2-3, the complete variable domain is DGGITQSPKYLFRKEGQNVTLSCEQNLNHDAMYWYRQDPGQGLRLIYYSQIVNDFQKGDIAEGYSVSREKKESFPLTVTSAQKNPTAFYLCASSIGLSTDTQYFGPGTRLTVL.

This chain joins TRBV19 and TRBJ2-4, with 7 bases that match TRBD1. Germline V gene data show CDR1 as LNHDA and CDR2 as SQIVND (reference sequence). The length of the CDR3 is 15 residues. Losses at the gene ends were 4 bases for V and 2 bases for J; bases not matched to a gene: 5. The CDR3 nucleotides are TGTGCCAGTAGTAACAGGGACAGCACCAAAAACATTCAGTACTTC. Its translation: CASSNRDSTKNIQYF.

This chain's CDR3 is CASSELQYNQPQHF. The CDR3, as DNA: TGTGCCAGCAGTGAACTCCAGTACAATCAGCCCCAGCATTTT. The chain has TRBV6-1 and TRBJ1-5, with no clear D. The CDR3 totals 14 residues. Germline V gene data show CDR1 as MNHNS and CDR2 as SASEGT. V lost 2 bases to trimming and J lost 3 bases, with 8 bases between them.

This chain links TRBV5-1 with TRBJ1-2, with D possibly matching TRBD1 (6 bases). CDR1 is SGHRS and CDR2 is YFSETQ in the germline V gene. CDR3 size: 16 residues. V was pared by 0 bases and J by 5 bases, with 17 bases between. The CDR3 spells CASSLAPSGGSYGYTF. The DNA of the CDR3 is TGCGCCAGCAGCTTGGCACCAAGCGGGGGCTCTTATGGCTACACCTTC. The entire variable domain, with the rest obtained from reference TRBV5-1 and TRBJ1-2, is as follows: KAGVTQTPRYLIKTRGQQVTLSCSPISGHRSVSWYQQTPGQGLQFLFEYFSETQRNKGNFPGRFSGRQFSNSRSEMNVSTLELGDSALYLCASSLAPSGGSYGYTFGSGTRLTVV.

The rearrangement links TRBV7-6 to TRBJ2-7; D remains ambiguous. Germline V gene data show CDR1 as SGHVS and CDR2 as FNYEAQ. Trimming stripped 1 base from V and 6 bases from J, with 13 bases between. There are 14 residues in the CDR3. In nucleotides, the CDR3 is TGTGCCAGCAGCTTAGATTTTGCGTCGGTCGAGCAGTACTTC. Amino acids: CASSLDFASVEQYF.

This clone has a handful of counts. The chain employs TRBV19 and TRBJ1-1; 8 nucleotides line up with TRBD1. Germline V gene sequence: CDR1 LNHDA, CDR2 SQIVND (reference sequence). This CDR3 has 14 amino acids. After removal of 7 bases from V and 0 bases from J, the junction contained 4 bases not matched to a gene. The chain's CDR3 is CASNRQGLNTEAFF. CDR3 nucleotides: TGTGCCAGTAATAGACAGGGGTTGAACACTGAAGCTTTCTTT.

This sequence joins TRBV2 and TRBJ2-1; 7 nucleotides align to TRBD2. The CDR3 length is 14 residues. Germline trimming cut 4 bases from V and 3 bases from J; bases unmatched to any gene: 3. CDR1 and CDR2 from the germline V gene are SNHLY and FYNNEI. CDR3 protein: CASSGTRLYNEQFF. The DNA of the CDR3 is TGTGCCAGCAGTGGGACTAGACTCTACAATGAGCAGTTCTTC.

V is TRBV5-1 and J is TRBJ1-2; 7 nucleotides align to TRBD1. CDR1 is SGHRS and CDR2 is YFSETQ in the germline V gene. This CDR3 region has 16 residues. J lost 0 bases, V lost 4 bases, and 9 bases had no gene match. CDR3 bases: TGCGCCAGCAGCCCCACCCCCGGGACAGCTAACTATGGCTACACCTTC. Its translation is CASSPTPGTANYGYTF.

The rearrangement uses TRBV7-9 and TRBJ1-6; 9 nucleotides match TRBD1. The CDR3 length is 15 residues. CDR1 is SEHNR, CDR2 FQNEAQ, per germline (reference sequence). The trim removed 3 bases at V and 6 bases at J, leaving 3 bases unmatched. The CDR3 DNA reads TGTGCCAGCAGCTTCACACAGGGGGCTAATTCACCCCTCCACTTT. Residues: CASSFTQGANSPLHF.

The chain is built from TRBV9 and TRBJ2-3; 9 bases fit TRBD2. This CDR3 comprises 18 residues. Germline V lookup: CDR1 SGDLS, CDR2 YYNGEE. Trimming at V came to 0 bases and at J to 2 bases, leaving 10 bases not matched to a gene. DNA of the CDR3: TGTGCCAGCAGCGTAGAGGTCGGCGGGGGGGGATACACAGATACGCAGTATTTT. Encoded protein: CASSVEVGGGGYTDTQYF.

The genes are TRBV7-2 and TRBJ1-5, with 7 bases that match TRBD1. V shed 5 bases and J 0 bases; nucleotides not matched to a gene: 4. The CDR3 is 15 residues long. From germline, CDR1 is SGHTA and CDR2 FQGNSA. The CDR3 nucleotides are TGTGCCAGCAGCGCATACAGGGGTAGCAATCAGCCCCAGCATTTT. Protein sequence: CASSAYRGSNQPQHF.

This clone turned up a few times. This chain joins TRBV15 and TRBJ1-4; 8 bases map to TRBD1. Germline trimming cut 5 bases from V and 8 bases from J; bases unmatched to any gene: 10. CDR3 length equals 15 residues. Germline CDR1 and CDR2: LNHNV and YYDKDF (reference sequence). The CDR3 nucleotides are TGTGCCACCAGCTCCCAGACAGGGGCTAGGGAAAAACTGTTTTTT. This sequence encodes CATSSQTGAREKLFF.

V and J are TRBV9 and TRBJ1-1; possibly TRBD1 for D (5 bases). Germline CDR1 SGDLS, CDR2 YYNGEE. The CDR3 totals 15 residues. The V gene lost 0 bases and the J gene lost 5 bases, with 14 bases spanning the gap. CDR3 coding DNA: TGTGCCAGCAGCGTAGCGAGTCAGGGTGGAACTGAAGCTTTCTTT. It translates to CASSVASQGGTEAFF.

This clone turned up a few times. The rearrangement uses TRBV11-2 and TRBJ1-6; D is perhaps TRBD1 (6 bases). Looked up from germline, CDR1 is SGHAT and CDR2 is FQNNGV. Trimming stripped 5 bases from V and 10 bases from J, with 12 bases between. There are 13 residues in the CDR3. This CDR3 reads CASSGGRTSPLHF. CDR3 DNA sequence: TGTGCCAGCAGCGGGGGCAGGACCTCACCCCTCCACTTT. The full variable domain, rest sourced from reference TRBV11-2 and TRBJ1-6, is EAGVAQSPRYKIIEKRQSVAFWCNPISGHATLYWYQQILGQGPKLLIQFQNNGVVDDSQLPKDRFSAERLKGVDSTLKIQPAKLEDSAVYLCASSGGRTSPLHFGNGTRLTVT.

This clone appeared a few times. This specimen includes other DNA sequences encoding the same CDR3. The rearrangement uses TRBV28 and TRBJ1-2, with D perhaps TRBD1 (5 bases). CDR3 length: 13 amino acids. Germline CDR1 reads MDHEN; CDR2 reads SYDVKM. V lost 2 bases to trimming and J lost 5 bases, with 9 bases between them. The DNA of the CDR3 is TGTGCCAGCAGTTTAGCCAGGGATTATGGCTACACCTTC. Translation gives CASSLARDYGYTF.

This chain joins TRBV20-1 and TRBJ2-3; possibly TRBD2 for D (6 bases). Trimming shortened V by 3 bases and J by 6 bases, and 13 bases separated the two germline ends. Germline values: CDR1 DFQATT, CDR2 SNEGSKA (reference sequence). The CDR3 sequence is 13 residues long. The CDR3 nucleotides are TGCAGTGCTAGTGTTCAGGCGGGGGATACGCAGTATTTT. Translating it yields CSASVQAGDTQYF.

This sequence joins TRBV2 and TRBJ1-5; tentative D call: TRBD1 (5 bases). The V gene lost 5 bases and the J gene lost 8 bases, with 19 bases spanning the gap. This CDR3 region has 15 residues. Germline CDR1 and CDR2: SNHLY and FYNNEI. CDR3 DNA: TGTGCCAGCAGTTCCGGACACCTCCCGTCGGAGCCCCAGCATTTT. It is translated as CASSSGHLPSEPQHF.

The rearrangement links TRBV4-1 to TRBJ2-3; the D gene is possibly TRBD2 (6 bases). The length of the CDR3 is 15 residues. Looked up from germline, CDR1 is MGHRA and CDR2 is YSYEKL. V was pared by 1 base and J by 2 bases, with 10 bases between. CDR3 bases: TGCGCCAGCAGCCAAGTCGGGCGGGACACAGATACGCAGTATTTT. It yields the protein CASSQVGRDTDTQYF.

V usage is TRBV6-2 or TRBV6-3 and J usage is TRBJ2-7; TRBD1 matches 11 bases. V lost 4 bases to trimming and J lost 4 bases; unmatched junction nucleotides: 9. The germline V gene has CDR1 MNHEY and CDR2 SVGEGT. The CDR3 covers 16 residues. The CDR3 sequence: CASSSRDRGNYYEQYF. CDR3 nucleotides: TGTGCCAGCAGTTCCCGGGACAGGGGGAATTATTACGAGCAGTACTTC.

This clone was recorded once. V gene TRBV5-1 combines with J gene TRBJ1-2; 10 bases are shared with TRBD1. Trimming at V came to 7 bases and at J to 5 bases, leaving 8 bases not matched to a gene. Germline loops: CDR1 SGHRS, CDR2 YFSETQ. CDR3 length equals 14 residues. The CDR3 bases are TGCGCCAGCGGCCAAGGGGGACAGGGGTATGGCTACACCTTC. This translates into CASGQGGQGYGYTF.

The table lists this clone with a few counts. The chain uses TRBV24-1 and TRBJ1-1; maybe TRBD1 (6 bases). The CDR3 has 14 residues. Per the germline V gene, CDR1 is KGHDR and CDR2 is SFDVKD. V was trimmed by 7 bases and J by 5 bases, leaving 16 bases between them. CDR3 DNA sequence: TGTGCCACCAGAAAAGGGGGGGGAAATACTGAAGCTTTCTTT. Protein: CATRKGGGNTEAFF.

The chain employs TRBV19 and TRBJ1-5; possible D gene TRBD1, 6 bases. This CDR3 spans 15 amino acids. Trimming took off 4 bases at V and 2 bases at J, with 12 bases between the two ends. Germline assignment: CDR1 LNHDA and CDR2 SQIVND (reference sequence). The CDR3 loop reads CASSTRTARNQPQHF. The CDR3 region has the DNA TGTGCCAGTAGTACACGGACAGCGCGCAATCAGCCCCAGCATTTT.

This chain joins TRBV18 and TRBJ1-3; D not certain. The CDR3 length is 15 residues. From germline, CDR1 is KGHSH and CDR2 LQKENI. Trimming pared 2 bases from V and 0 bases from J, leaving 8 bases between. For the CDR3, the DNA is TGTGCCAGCTCACCAACGAGAGGCTCTGGAAACACCATATATTTT. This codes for CASSPTRGSGNTIYF.

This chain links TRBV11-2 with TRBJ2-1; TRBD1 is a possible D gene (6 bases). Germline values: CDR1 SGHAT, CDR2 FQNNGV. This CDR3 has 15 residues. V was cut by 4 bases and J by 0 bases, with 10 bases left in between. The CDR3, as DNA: TGTGCCAGCAGCTCCAGGGGAAGCTCCTACAATGAGCAGTTCTTC. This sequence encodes CASSSRGSSYNEQFF.

This chain's CDR3 is CASSQNWGDYGYTF. CDR3 coding DNA: TGTGCCAGCAGCCAAAATTGGGGCGACTATGGCTACACCTTC. This chain connects TRBV3-1 (or the pseudogene TRBV3-2) to TRBJ1-2, with TRBD1 as a possible D gene (5 bases). Looked up from germline, CDR1 is LGHDT and CDR2 is YNNKEL (reference sequence). The CDR3 totals 14 residues. Between the trimmed V and J ends, which lost 2 bases and 3 bases, there was a span of 10 bases.

The CDR3 sequence is CASRRRETSTDTQYF. The CDR3 coding sequence is TGTGCCAGCAGACGCCGAGAAACTAGCACAGATACGCAGTATTTT. This rearrangement joins TRBV27 to TRBJ2-3; D is ambiguous. Trimming shortened V by 6 bases and J by 0 bases, and 13 bases separated the two germline ends. CDR1 is MNHEY, CDR2 SMNVEV, per germline (reference sequence). The CDR3 extends over 15 amino acids.